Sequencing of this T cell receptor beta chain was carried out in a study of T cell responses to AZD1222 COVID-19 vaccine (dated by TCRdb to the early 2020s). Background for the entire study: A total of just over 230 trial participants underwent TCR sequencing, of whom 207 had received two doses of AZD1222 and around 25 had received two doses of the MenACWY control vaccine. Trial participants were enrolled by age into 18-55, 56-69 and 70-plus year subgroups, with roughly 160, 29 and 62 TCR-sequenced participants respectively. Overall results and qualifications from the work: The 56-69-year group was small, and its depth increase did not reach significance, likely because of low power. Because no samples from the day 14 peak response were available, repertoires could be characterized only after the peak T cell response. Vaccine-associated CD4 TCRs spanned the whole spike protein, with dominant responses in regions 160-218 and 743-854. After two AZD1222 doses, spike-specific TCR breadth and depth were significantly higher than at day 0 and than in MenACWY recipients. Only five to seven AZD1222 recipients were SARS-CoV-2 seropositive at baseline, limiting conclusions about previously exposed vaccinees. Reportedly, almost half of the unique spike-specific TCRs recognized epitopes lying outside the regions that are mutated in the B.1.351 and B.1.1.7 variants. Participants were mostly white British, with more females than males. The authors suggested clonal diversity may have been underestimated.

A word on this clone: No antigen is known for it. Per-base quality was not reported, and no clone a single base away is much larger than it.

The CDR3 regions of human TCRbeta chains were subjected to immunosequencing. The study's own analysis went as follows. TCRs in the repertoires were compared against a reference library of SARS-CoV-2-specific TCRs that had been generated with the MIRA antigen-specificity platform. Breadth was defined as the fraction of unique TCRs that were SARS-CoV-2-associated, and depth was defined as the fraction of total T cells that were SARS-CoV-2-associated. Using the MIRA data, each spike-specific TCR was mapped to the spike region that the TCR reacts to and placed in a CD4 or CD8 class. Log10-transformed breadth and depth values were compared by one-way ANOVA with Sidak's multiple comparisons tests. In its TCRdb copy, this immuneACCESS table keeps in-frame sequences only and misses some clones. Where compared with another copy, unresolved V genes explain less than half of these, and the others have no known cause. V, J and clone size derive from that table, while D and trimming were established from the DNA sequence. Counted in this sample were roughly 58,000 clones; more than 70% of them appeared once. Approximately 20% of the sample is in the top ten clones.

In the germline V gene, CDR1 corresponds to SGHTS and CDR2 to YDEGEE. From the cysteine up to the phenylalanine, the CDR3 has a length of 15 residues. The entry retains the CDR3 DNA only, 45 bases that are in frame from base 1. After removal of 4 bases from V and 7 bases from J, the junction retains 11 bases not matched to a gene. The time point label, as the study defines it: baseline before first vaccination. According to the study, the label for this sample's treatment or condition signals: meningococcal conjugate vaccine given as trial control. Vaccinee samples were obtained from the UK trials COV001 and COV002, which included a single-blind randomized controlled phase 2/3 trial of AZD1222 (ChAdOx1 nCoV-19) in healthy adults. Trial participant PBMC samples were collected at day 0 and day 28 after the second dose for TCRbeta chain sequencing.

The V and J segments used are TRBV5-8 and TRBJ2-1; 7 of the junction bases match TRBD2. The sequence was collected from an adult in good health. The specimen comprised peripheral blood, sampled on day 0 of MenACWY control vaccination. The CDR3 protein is CASSRFRTSFNEQFF. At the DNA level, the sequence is TGTGCCAGCAGCCGTTTTAGGACTAGTTTTAATGAGCAGTTCTTC.